This T cell receptor beta chain was found in a study of blood T cell repertoires in COVID-19. Recruits, aged roughly 18 to 100 years, lived in 24 US areas. Each participant's cohort was designated according to participant-reported clinical history. J was trimmed by 2 bases and V by 3 bases; bases with no gene match: 12. Germline values: CDR1 MNHEY, CDR2 SMNVEV (reference sequence). This CDR3 contains 17 residues. The data were produced by immunoSEQ multiplex PCR, yet TCRdb's version contains in-frame clones alone and is incomplete. The sample lists 300,000 to 500,000 clones; approximately 88% were seen once.

The chain links TRBV27 to TRBJ2-7; 8 bases line up with TRBD2. The origin of this receptor is a woman aged 40 to 50 with acute COVID-19. The specimen sequenced was PBMCs or T cells enriched from blood (not recorded which). The CDR3 loop is CASSLDALAGAAYEQYF. The CDR3 nucleotides are TGTGCCAGCAGTTTGGACGCCCTAGCGGGCGCAGCCTACGAGCAGTACTTC.